This is a list of T cell receptor beta chains from one sample in a study of blood T cells in healthy people across ages. TCRdb itself ran the 5' RACE reads through MiXCR, one entry per CDR3 protein. The data hold hundreds of thousands of distinct CDR3 sequences, with about half observed a single time. Sequenced: blood. The receptor set was obtained from a woman aged 55-69 years in good health. Both conserved end residues are trimmed from each CDR3. D genes are given only for firm matches.

>TRBV10-2|10|NA
AVKGTYNEQF
>TRBV7-8|14|TRBD1
ASSLRDRTSYNEQF
>TRBV6-5|12|NA
ACSYSPGADEQF
>TRBV20-1|12|NA
SARDRGLSREQY
>TRBV24-1|9|NA
ATSDGGIQY
>TRBV28|12|NA
ASTAGFGANVLT
>TRBV7-2|12|NA
ASSRDLVYGGYT
>TRBV4-1|11|NA
ASSHGGVFEQY
>TRBV4-3|14|TRBD2
ASSQDSSGAYNEQF
>TRBV7-2|14|NA
ASSLGPALANYGYT
>TRBV20-1|14|TRBD2
SAREPGLAYYNEQF
>TRBV7-8|14|TRBD1
ASSLALWTGDEKLF
>TRBV5-1|16|NA
ASSPGIAAFSSYNEQY
>TRBV28|11|TRBD1
ASSTGVGKAQY
>TRBV7-9|13|TRBD2
ASSAGRAGQDEQF
>TRBV7-2|13|TRBD1
ASSFNRGRGETQY
>TRBV20-1|13|TRBD2
SASGLAGVGDEQY
>TRBV20-1|11|NA
SATAQDFYGYT
>TRBV29-1|12|NA
SVVTGPEAYEQY
>TRBV20-1|10|NA
SAGRTYNEQY
>TRBV14|12|TRBD2
ACSLLASYNEQY
>TRBV5-1|12|TRBD1
ASSSGTGGCEAF
>TRBV11-2|13|TRBD1
ASSPRSGGSYGYT
>TRBV5-1|13|TRBD2
ASSWGTSNQETQY
>TRBV2|11|NA
ASTRAEGGEAF
>TRBV5-1|12|TRBD2
ASSLIAGNDEQY
>TRBV4-2|13|NA
ASSHEKTVNTEAF
>TRBV29-1|14|NA
SARGDKIGNTGELF
>TRBV5-1|13|NA
ASSLLSGPYNEQF
>TRBV9|12|NA
ASSATGTRNEQY
>TRBV5-4|15|TRBD1
ASSLDPPQGRAYGYT
>TRBV6-6|11|NA
ASSRRDSGELF